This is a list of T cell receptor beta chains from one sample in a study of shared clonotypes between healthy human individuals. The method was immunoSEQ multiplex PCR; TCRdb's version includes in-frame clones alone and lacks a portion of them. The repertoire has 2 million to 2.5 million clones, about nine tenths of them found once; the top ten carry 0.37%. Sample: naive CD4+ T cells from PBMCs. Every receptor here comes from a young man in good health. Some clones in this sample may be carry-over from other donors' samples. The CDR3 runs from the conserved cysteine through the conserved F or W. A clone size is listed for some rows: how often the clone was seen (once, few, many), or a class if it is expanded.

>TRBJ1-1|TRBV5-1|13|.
CASSLQGGTEAFF
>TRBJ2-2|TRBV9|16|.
CASSAGGGPYTGELFF
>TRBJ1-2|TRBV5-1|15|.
CASSLRVGSNYGYTF
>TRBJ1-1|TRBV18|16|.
CASSSLPGQTNTEAFF
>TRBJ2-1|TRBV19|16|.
CASNYWGAGEYNEQFF
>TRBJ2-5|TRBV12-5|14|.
CASGLGQGQETQYF
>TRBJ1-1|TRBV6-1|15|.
CASSWGRALNTEAFF
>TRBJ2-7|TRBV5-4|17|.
CASSLGGPGQGVIEQYF
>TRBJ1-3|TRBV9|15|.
CASSLTSREGNTIYF
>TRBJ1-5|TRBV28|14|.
CASSLTPIGQPQHF
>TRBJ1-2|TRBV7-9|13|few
CASSLGTDYGYTF
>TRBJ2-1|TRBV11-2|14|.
CASSLVGTGNEQFF
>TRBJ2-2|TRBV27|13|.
CASSLRRAGELFF
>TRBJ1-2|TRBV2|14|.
CASSYYRTNPGYTF
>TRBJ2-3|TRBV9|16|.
CASSVYLAASTDTQYF
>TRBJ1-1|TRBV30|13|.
CAWSTQGATEAFF
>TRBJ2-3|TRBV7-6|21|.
CASSPRSGQGLAGEGTDTQYF
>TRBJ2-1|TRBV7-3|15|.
CASSGGAGAHNEQFF
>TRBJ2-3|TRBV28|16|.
CASSSGLAVSTDTQYF
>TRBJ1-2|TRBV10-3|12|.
CAITAGEGGYTF
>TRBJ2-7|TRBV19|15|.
CASPIPLEVAYEQYF
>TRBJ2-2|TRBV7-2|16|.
CASRPTSGGITGELFF
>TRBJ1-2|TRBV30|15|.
CAWSDEHQGTYGYTF
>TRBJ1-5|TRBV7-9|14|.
CASSVTGGGQPQHF
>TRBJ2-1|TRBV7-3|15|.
CASSLGPGAYNEQFF